This T cell receptor beta chain was profiled in a study of OX40 agonist ivuxolimab in advanced cancers. Remarks on this clone: The antigen remains unidentified.

Whole-study findings and limits: CD8+ T cells (on average) carried more expanded clones than CD4+ T cells.

Germline loops: CDR1 MNHNS, CDR2 SASEGT. The CDR3 contains 14 residues. With 7 bases removed from V and 8 bases from J, the gap between germline ends came to 15 bases. Clones were read by immunoSEQ multiplex PCR, and TCRdb kept only the in-frame ones, dropping some. Here the sample spans 25,000 to 35,000 clones, 75% to 90% being singletons. The chain couples TRBV6-1 to TRBJ1-6, with D perhaps matching TRBD1 (6 bases). The sequencing used CD4+ or CD8+ T cells sorted from blood, collected in a trial of the OX40 agonist ivuxolimab. The source is an adult with an advanced solid tumor such as melanoma, head and neck, liver or kidney cancer. The CDR3 is CASTVTGDYSPLHF. In DNA, the CDR3 is TGTGCCAGCACCGTGACAGGAGATTATTCACCCCTCCACTTT.